The clone carrying this TCR beta chain appeared a few times. Antigen specificity is unknown. The record originates from a study of spatial heterogeneity in lung cancer. The study's findings and limits: Blood showed ubiquitous tumor TCRs more often at resection than at routine follow-up.

Germline CDR1 and CDR2: SNHLY and FYNNEI. There are 11 residues in the CDR3. V dropped 7 bases and J dropped 2 bases, with 6 bases sitting between them. TCR cDNA molecules were tagged individually, and each one carried a unique molecular identifier. TCRdb itself ran the 5' RACE reads through MiXCR, one entry per CDR3 protein. Found here are approximately 81,000 distinct CDR3 sequences, roughly 12% of them singletons; the top ten hold roughly 4.2%. Time point here: sample taken at primary tumor resection. Whole RNA, isolated from tumor, nontumor lung or frozen PBMC, was sequenced without prior sorting. Samples were obtained from approximately 72 donors, all untreated early-stage non-small cell lung cancer patients.

The TCR was taken from a male donor with early-stage non-small cell lung cancer. The sample here was PBMCs, taken at surgery. The chain links TRBV2 to TRBJ2-7, with D unresolved. For the CDR3, the DNA is TGTGCCAGCACCCTTACCTACGAGCAGTACTTC. Protein product: CASTLTYEQYF.